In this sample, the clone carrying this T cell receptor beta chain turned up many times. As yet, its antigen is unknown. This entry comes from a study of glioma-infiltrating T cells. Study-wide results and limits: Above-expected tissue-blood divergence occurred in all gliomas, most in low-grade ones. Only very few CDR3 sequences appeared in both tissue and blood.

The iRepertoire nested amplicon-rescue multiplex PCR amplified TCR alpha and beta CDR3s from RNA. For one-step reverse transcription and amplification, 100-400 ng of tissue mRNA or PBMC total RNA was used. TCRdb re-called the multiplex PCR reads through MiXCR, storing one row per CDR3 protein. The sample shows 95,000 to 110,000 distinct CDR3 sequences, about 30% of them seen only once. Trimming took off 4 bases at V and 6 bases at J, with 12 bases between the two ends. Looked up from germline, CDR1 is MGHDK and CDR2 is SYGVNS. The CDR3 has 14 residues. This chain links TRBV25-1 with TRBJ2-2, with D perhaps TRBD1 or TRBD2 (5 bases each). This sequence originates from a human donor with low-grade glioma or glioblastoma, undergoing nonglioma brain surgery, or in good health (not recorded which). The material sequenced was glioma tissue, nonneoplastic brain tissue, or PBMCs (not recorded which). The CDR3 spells CASSVGDDSGELFF. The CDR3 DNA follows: TGTGCCAGCAGTGTAGGGGACGATTCCGGGGAGCTGTTTTTT.